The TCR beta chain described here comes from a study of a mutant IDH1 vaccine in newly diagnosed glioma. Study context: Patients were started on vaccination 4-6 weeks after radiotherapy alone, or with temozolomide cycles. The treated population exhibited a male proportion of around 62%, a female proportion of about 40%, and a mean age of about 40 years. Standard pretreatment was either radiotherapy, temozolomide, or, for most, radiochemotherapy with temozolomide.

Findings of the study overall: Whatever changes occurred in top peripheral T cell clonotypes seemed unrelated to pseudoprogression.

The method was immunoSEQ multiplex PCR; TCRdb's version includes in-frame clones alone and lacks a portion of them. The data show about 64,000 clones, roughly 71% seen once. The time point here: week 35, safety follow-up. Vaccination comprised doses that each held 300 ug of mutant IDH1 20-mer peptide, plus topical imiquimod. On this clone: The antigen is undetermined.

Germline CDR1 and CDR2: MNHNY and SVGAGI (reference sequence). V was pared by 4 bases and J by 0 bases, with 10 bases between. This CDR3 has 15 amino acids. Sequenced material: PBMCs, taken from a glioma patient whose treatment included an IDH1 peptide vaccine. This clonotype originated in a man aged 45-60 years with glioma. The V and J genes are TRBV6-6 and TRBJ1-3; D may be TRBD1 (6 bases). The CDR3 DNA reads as TGTGCCAGCAGTTTACAGGGCCGCTCTGGAAACACCATATATTTT. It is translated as CASSLQGRSGNTIYF.